The rows below give T cell receptor beta chains drawn from one sample of a study of cytotoxic CD8 clonotypes in ibrutinib-treated CLL. TCRdb's table, derived via immunoSEQ multiplex PCR, lists solely in-frame clones and lacks some. The profile shows about 74,000 clones, 80% of them singletons. Sequences were derived from PBMCs, sampled at disease progression, from a patient treated with ibrutinib. The receptors here all came from a human donor with chronic lymphocytic leukemia. CDR3s include the opening cysteine and the closing phenylalanine or tryptophan. Size is omitted from some rows. Given values are once, few, many or a class for expanded clones.

cdr3_aa v_call clone_size j_call
CASSITGFSNQPQHF TRBV19 - TRBJ1-5
CASGAALISGNTIYF TRBV6-4 - TRBJ1-3
CASGYGPLGAFF TRBV12-5 few TRBJ1-1
CASSRDRSFYNEQFF TRBV7-3 - TRBJ2-1
CASSPLTGGDGYTF TRBV27 once TRBJ1-2
CASSLGRLDFKSSYNSPLHF TRBV5-1 - TRBJ1-6
CAISGSGGAYEQYF TRBV10-3 once TRBJ2-7
CASSTRQGYEQYF TRBV19 - TRBJ2-7
CASSQESGATSGNEQFF TRBV4-1 - TRBJ2-1
CASSLVGNTIYF TRBV7-2 - TRBJ1-3
CASSPGTDSLSNQPQHF TRBV5-1 - TRBJ1-5
CSGSALYEQYF TRBV20-1 - TRBJ2-7
CASSLGQASETQYF TRBV11-3 once TRBJ2-5